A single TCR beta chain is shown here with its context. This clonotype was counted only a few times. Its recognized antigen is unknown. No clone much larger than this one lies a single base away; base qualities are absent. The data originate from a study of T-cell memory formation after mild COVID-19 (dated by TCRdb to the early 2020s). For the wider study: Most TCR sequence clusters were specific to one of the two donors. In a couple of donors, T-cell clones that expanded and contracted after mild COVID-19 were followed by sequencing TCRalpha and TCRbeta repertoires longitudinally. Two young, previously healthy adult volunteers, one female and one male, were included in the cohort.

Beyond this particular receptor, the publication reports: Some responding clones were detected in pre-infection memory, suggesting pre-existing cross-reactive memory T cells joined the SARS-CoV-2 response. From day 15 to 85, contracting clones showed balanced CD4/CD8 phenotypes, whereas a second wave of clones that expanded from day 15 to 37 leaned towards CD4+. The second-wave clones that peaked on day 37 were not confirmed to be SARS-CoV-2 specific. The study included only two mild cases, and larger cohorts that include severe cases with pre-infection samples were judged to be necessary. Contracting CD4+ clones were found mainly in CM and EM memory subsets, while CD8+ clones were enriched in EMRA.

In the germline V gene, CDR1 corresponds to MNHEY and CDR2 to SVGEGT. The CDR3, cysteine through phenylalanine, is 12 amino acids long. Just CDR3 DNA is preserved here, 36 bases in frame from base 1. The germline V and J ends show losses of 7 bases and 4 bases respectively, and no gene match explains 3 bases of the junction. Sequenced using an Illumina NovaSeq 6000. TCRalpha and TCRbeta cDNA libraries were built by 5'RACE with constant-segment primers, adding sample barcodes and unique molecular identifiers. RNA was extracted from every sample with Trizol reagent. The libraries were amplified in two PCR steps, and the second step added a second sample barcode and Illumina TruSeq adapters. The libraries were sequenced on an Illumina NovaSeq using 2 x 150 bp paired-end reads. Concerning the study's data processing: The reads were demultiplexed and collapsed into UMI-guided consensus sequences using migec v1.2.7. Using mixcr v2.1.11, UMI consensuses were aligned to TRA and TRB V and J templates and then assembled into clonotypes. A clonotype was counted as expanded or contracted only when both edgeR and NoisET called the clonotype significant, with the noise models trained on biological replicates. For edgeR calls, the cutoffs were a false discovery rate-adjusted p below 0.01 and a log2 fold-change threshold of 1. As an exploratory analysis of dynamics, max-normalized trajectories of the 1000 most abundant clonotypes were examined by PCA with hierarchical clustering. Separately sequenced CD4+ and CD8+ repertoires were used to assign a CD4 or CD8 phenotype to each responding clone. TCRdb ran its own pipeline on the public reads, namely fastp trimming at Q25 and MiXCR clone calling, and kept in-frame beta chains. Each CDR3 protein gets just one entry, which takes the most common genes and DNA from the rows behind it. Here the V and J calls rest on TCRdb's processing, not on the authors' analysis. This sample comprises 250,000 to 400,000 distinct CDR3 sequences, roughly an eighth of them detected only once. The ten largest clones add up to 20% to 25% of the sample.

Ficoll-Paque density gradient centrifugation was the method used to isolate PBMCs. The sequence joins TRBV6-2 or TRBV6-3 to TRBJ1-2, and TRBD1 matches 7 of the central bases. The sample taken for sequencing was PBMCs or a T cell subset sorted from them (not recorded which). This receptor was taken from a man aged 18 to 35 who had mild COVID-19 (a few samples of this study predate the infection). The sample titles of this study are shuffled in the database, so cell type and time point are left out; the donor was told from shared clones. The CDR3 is CASTTGTYGYTF. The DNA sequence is TGTGCCAGCACGACAGGGACCTATGGCTACACCTTC.